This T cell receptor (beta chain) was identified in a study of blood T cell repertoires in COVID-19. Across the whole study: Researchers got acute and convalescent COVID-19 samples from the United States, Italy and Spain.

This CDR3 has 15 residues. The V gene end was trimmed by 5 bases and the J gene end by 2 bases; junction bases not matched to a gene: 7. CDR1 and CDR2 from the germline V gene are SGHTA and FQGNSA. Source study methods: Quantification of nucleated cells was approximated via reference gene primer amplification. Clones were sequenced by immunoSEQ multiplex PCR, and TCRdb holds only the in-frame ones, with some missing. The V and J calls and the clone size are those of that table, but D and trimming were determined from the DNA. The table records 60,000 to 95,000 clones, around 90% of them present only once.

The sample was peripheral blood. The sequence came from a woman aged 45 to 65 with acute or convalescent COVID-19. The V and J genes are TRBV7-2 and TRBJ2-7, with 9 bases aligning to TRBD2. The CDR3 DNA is TGTGCCAGCAGCCCGAGCGGGGGGTTGACCTACGAGCAGTACTTC. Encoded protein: CASSPSGGLTYEQYF.